This passage covers 6 T cell receptor beta chains from one sample sequenced in a study of blood T cell repertoires in COVID-19. TCRdb's copy holds only in-frame clones and misses some; the assay was immunoSEQ multiplex PCR. The sample consists of more than 80,000 clones, around 90% of them appearing once. The sequenced sample consisted of peripheral blood. The receptors shown here come from a woman aged 55 to 70 with COVID-19, enrolled during active disease.

V usage is TRBV30 and J usage is TRBJ1-2; unclear D gene. The CDR3 runs to 15 residues. Trimming removed 0 bases at V and 2 bases at J, with 13 bases between. Germline CDR1 GTSNPN, CDR2 SVGIG (reference sequence). DNA for the CDR3: TGTGCCTGGAGTGTACGACGGGCGGGGAACTATGGCTACACCTTC. This codes for CAWSVRRAGNYGYTF.

The chain is built from TRBV19 and TRBJ1-1, with D perhaps matching TRBD1 (6 bases). The CDR3 spans 18 residues. The V end lost 7 bases, the J end lost 1 base, and 25 bases lay between the germline ends. CDR1 and CDR2 from the germline V gene are LNHDA and SQIVND (reference sequence). CDR3 amino acids: CASTYGYAQGTSNTEAFF. In nucleotides, the CDR3 is TGTGCCAGTACATACGGCTATGCCCAGGGGACATCGAACACTGAAGCTTTCTTT.

This clone was seen a single time. CDR3 sequence: CASSRVGSSGANVLTF. The CDR3 bases are TGTGCCAGCAGCCGAGTAGGGAGTTCTGGGGCCAACGTCCTGACTTTC. The V gene is TRBV7-8, the J gene TRBJ2-6; possible D gene TRBD2, 5 bases. V lost 5 bases and J lost 1, with 12 bases in between. Germline V gives CDR1 SGHVS, CDR2 FQNEAQ. The CDR3 has 16 residues.

The chain uses TRBV19 and TRBJ2-1; 8 bases are a match to TRBD1. The CDR3 loop spans 16 amino acids. Trimming cost V 2 bases and J 7 bases; bases outside gene matches: 10. Germline values: CDR1 LNHDA, CDR2 SQIVND (reference sequence). The CDR3 loop reads CASSIIPGGEDNEQFF. Here the CDR3 DNA reads TGTGCCAGTAGTATAATTCCAGGGGGCGAGGATAATGAGCAGTTCTTC.

The table lists this clone with a few counts. The chain combines TRBV6-2 or TRBV6-3 with TRBJ2-2; TRBD1 matches at 7 bases. J was trimmed by 0 bases and V by 5 bases; bases with no gene match: 6. The germline CDR1 and CDR2 sequences are MNHEY and SVGEGT. This CDR3 has 16 amino acids. For the CDR3, the DNA is TGTGCCAGCAGTCCCCGACAGGGAACGAACACCGGGGAGCTGTTTTTT. Protein product: CASSPRQGTNTGELFF.

In this sample, this clone turned up once. V is TRBV12-3 or TRBV12-4 and J is TRBJ2-2; 7 positions agree with TRBD1. V was clipped by 6 bases and J by 6 bases; unmatched bases: 4. The CDR3 length is 13 residues. This CDR3 is CASRKTGSGELFF. Written as DNA, the CDR3 is TGTGCCAGCAGGAAGACAGGGTCCGGGGAGCTGTTTTTT.